The 4 T cell receptor beta chains presented below share a single source sample, sequenced in a study of response to subunit inactivated influenza vaccine. TCRdb recomputed calls from the RT-PCR reads with MiXCR, one row per CDR3 protein. The sample has hundreds of thousands of distinct CDR3 sequences; about 8% are singletons. Source: PBMCs from blood, taken about 24 months after vaccination. These receptors all come from a man aged 50-75 years who received an inactivated influenza vaccine.

The chain recombines TRBV9 with TRBJ1-3; D unclear. Looked up from germline, CDR1 is SGDLS and CDR2 is YYNGEE. This CDR3 contains 15 residues. With 4 bases removed from V and 2 bases from J, the gap between germline ends came to 13 bases. The CDR3 DNA reads as TGTGCCAGCAGCACTGGTGGAGCAGCTGGAAACACCATATATTTT. Its translation is CASSTGGAAGNTIYF.

This clonotype has a count of ten or more. The chain has TRBV5-1 and TRBJ1-4; perhaps TRBD1 as D (6 bases). The CDR3 totals 16 residues. The V end lost 0 bases, the J end lost 0 bases, and 9 bases lay between the germline ends. Germline V gives CDR1 SGHRS, CDR2 YFSETQ. The CDR3 loop reads CASSLGTVATNEKLFF. CDR3 nucleotide sequence: TGCGCCAGCAGCTTGGGGACAGTTGCAACTAATGAAAAACTGTTTTTT.

This clonotype was detected a few times. The J gene is TRBJ2-7, the V gene TRBV7-2; TRBD1 aligns across 7 bases. V shed 1 base and J 6 bases; nucleotides not matched to a gene: 6. Per germline, CDR1 SGHTA and CDR2 FQGNSA. This CDR3 region has 14 residues. In DNA, the CDR3 is TGTGCCAGCAGCTTAGGCGGCAGGGGGAGCGAGCAGTACTTC. It specifies CASSLGGRGSEQYF.

The sample holds many counts of this clonotype. The chain has TRBV10-3 and TRBJ2-2; the D gene is possibly TRBD2 (5 bases). Trimming stripped 8 bases from V and 2 bases from J, with 12 bases between. Germline CDR1 is ENHRY and CDR2 is SYGVKD. CDR3 length: 14 amino acids. This CDR3 is CAIDVGVNTGELFF. In nucleotides, the CDR3 is TGTGCCATCGATGTCGGGGTAAACACCGGGGAGCTGTTTTTT.